The source of this T cell receptor beta chain is a study of T-cell reconstitution after alpha-beta-depleted transplantation in children. Study-wide results and limits: Elevated TCRbeta diversity at day 60 was traced, in some patients, to surviving recipient T cells and thymic progenitors. By about two months after transplant, alpha-beta T cells reportedly arose from several hundred graft clones that had expanded.

Molecular barcoding with unique molecular identifiers was used for the TCRbeta library. TCRdb ran MiXCR on the PCR reads and lists one entry per CDR3 protein. The sample has hundreds of thousands of distinct CDR3 sequences, around 25% seen once. This clonotype turned up a few times. The antigen remains unidentified. Trimming pared 1 base from V and 6 bases from J, leaving 18 bases between. The CDR3 extends over 16 amino acids. Germline V CDR1 and CDR2: KGHSH, LQKENI. The specimen comprised PBMCs, mostly from graft donor cells, sampled 360 days after TCRalphabeta/CD19-depleted stem cell transplant. This chain connects TRBV18 to TRBJ1-1; D not resolved. The source of this sequence is a female patient aged 2-9 years who had a stem cell transplant for congenital amegakaryocytic thrombocytopenia, so the T cells may come from the graft donor. The CDR3 sequence: CASSPRESLKVSEAFF. The CDR3, as DNA: TGTGCCAGCTCACCACGGGAGAGCCTCAAGGTCTCTGAAGCTTTCTTT.